The T cell receptor (beta chain) under discussion was sequenced for a study of T cell changes during pregnancy in multiple sclerosis. V shed 2 bases, J shed 8 bases, and the junction held 15 bases outside the gene matches. Germline CDR1 is SGHKS and CDR2 is YYEKEE (reference sequence). CDR3 size: 19 residues. The method was immunoSEQ multiplex PCR; TCRdb's version includes in-frame clones alone and lacks a portion of them. The data contain some 57,000 clones, over 80% of them singletons. This specimen consisted of CD4+ T cells from peripheral blood mononuclear cells, obtained in the first trimester of pregnancy. V and J are TRBV5-5 and TRBJ2-4, with 14 bases identical to TRBD2. The clonotype was recovered from a female donor with multiple sclerosis, enrolled in a pregnancy study. The CDR3: CASSLVHGTSGGPGDIQYF. In DNA form, the CDR3 reads TGTGCCAGCAGCTTAGTGCACGGGACTAGCGGGGGCCCCGGGGACATTCAGTACTTC.